This T cell receptor beta chain was recovered during a study of shared clonotypes between healthy human individuals. Whole-study results and caveats: Owing to a small donor count, the genetic and exposure-history diversity represented was limited.

CD45RO negativity and positive selection for CCR7 defined naive CD8 cells, a population that excluded terminally differentiated effector memory CD45RA+ cells. Healthy adults negative for HIV, lacking recent acute infections or vaccinations, served as donors. The genomic DNA of each subset was split evenly across several immunoSEQ plates. Measured with immunoSEQ multiplex PCR; TCRdb has only the in-frame clones, and not every one. The table has about 2.1 million clones, just over 90% seen once; the top ten hold less than 2%. As for this clone: Its antigen remains unidentified. Other nucleotide sequences in the sample specify the same CDR3.

The source is a man between 18 and 29 years old in good health. Some clones in this sample may be carry-over from other donors' samples. The sample taken for sequencing was naive CD8+ T cells from PBMCs.

The CDR3 DNA is TGTGCCAGCAGCGCCTCCTCGGGTGAAAGGAACTATGGCTACACCTTC. It specifies CASSASSGERNYGYTF. The rearrangement joins TRBV27 to TRBJ1-2; unclear D gene. CDR1 is MNHEY, CDR2 SMNVEV, per germline (reference sequence). The V gene lost 6 bases and the J gene lost 2 bases, with 19 bases spanning the gap. CDR3 length: 16 residues.